This TCR beta chain was identified during a study of T cells in localized non-small cell lung cancer. Study-wide results and caveats: In the blood, greater T cell density corresponded to longer overall survival. A median approximately 57 of the top 100 tumor clones appeared in adjacent lung. Uninvolved neighboring lung showed the greatest T cell clonality, exceeding tumor. As only one tumor region underwent sequencing, heterogeneity remains possible.

Produced via immunoSEQ multiplex PCR; TCRdb's table is partial and in-frame only. The sample comprises about 40,000 clones, roughly 79% of which are singletons, and approximately 7% rests with the top ten. The V end lost 5 bases, the J end lost 6 bases, and 11 bases lay between the germline ends. CDR3 length: 12 residues. Germline V gene lookup returns CDR1 SGHTA and CDR2 FQGTGA. Concerning this clone: Its cognate antigen is unknown.

The chain employs TRBV7-3 and TRBJ2-7, with D perhaps matching TRBD1 (5 bases). The sequence derives from a male donor aged 60 or over with stage II lung adenocarcinoma. Material: peripheral blood mononuclear cells, obtained before any cancer treatment. The CDR3 region is CASSPGFGEQYF. For the CDR3, the DNA is TGTGCCAGCAGCCCAGGGTTCGGCGAGCAGTACTTC. The variable domain in full, completed from reference TRBV7-3 and TRBJ2-7, reads GAGVSQTPSNKVTEKGKYVELRCDPISGHTALYWYRQSLGQGPEFLIYFQGTGAADDSGLPNDRFFAVRPEGSVSTLKIQRTERGDSAVYLCASSPGFGEQYFGPGTRLTVT.